This T cell receptor (beta chain) was found in a study of beta chain features in type 1 diabetes. Study conclusions and caveats: The similarity of naive, central memory and Treg TCRB repertoires appeared greater among patients than among healthy donors.

Remarks on this clone: Its antigen is as yet unknown.

Trimming removed 0 bases from V and 5 bases from J, with 10 bases in between. CDR3 size: 13 residues. The germline CDR1 and CDR2 sequences are SQVTM and ANQGSEA. Reverse transcribing all isolated RNA meant expressed TCRB transcripts were sequenced. Sequencing was performed with immunoSEQ multiplex PCR; in TCRdb, only in-frame clones are kept and a portion is missing. The sample lists around 330,000 clones, 9.5% to 11% occurring once. The TCR comes from a woman in her thirties in good health. V is TRBV29-1 and J is TRBJ2-5, with D unclear. The specimen sequenced was naive CD4+ T cells from blood. For the CDR3, the DNA is TGCAGCGTTGAAGATCGCCTCCGGGAGACCCAGTACTTC. Translated: CSVEDRLRETQYF.